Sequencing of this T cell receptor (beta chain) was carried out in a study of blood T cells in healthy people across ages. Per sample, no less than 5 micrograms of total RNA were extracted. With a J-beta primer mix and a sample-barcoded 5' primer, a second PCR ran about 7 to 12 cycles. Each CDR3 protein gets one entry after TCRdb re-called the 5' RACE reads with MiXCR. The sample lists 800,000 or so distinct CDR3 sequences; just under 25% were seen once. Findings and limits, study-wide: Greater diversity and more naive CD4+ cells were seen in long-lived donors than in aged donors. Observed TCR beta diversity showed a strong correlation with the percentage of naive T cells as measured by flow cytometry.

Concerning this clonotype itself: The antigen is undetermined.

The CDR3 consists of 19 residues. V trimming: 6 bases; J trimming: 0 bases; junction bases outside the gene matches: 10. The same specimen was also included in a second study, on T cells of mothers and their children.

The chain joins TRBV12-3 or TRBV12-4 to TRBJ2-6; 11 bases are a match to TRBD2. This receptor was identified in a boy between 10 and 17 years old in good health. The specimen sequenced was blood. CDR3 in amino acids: CASRPSGLAASSGANVLTF. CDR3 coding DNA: TGTGCCAGCAGACCATCGGGACTAGCGGCCAGCTCTGGGGCCAACGTCCTGACTTTC.